This T cell receptor (beta chain) was sequenced for a study of cytomegalovirus exposure and HLA in healthy donors. Whole-study results and caveats: The productive fraction for most TCR beta V segments was about 87% or about 30% in an earlier analysis. Some TCR beta chains (164 of them) were listed as cytomegalovirus-associated. Reportedly, cytomegalovirus status was diagnosed with high sensitivity and specificity.

Deletions cut 0 bases from V and 5 bases from J, with 19 bases between. The CDR3 contains 17 residues. Germline V gene sequence: CDR1 KGHSH, CDR2 LQKENI. A multiplex PCR was run with 60 Vbeta primers and 13 Jbeta primers. Some clones are missing from TCRdb's copy, which holds only in-frame ones; the method was immunoSEQ multiplex PCR. The data contain around 98,000 clones, more than 60% of them singletons. Details on this clone: The antigen is undetermined.

The V gene is TRBV18, the J gene TRBJ2-5; a weak D match, TRBD2 (5 bases). The sequence derives from a man aged 45-65 years in good health and CMV-seronegative. The sample comprised PBMCs. CDR3 in DNA: TGTGCCAGCTCACCACCGAGTCCGCAGGTCCGGAGGGAGACCCAGTACTTC. Protein product: CASSPPSPQVRRETQYF.